This is a list of T cell receptor beta chains from one sample in a study of T-cell reconstitution after alpha-beta-depleted transplantation in children. TCRdb reprocessed the PCR reads via MiXCR and lists one record per CDR3 protein. Here the sample spans 65,000 to 70,000 distinct CDR3 sequences, 4% to 5% being singletons. The sequencing used PBMCs, mostly from graft donor cells, collected 180 days after TCRalphabeta/CD19-depleted stem cell transplant. The receptors originated from a boy in the first two years of life who had a stem cell transplant for acute myeloid leukemia, so the T cells may come from the graft donor. The CDR3 runs from the conserved cysteine through the conserved F or W. A D gene is named only where the DNA matches it firmly. Where a row states a size, it is once, few, many or the class of an expanded clone; other rows omit it.

clone_size j_call d_call v_call cdr3_aa cdr3_nt
many TRBJ2-2 NA TRBV18 CASSLVQSNTGELFF TGTGCCAGCTCACTCGTACAGTCGAACACCGGGGAGCTGTTTTTT
many TRBJ1-6 TRBD1 TRBV11-1 CASSYVDTGGLLRNNSPLHF TGTGCCAGCAGCTACGTGGATACAGGGGGCCTTCTCCGGAATAATTCACCCCTCCACTTT
many TRBJ2-5 TRBD2 TRBV12-3/TRBV12-4 CASRARTSGEETQYF TGTGCCAGCAGGGCACGGACTAGCGGGGAAGAGACCCAGTACTTC
many TRBJ1-6 TRBD1 TRBV5-1 CASSFLGQDEYNSPLHF TGCGCCAGCAGCTTCCTGGGACAGGATGAGTATAATTCACCCCTCCACTTT
many TRBJ1-1 NA TRBV7-9 CASSSFRRLEAFF TGTGCCAGCAGCTCCTTCCGACGGCTTGAAGCTTTCTTT
many TRBJ2-7 NA TRBV20-1 CSASVPGSRGEQYF TGCAGTGCTAGCGTCCCAGGGTCCCGTGGCGAGCAGTACTTC
NA TRBJ2-3 NA TRBV19 CASSSVGTNTQYF TGTGCCAGTAGCTCCGTGGGGACAAATACGCAGTATTTT
many TRBJ2-7 NA TRBV2 CASSGLRGHYEQYF TGTGCCAGCAGTGGTCTCCGGGGGCACTACGAGCAGTACTTC
many TRBJ2-1 TRBD1 TRBV7-9 CASSRTGGVYNEQFF TGTGCCAGCAGCCGGACAGGGGGCGTCTACAATGAGCAGTTCTTC
NA TRBJ1-4 TRBD1 TRBV2 CAFRYRGSSWATNEKLFF TGTGCCTTCAGATACAGGGGTAGCTCCTGGGCAACTAATGAAAAACTGTTTTTT
many TRBJ2-1 TRBD2 TRBV11-3 CASNRGVEYNEQFF TGTGCCAGCAACCGGGGGGTCGAGTACAATGAGCAGTTCTTC